What follows is one T cell receptor beta chain and its context. Its antigen is unidentified. Measured with immunoSEQ multiplex PCR; TCRdb has only the in-frame clones, and not every one. The table shows about 100,000 clones, with 80% to 90% occurring only once. These data belong to a study of T cell responses to AZD1222 COVID-19 vaccine. In germline, CDR1 is SGHRS, CDR2 YFSETQ. V was clipped by 5 bases and J by 0 bases; unmatched bases: 4. This CDR3 is built from 14 residues. Study findings and constraints: Unmutated variant regions are reportedly the target of nearly half of TCRs that are spike-specific. The donors showed a predominance of white British ancestry and of females, with possible underestimation of clonal diversity.

The sequencing here drew on peripheral blood, taken on day 0 of AZD1222 vaccination. The chain is built from TRBV5-1 and TRBJ1-1; 7 bases line up with TRBD1. The clonotype was recovered from an adult in good health. CDR3 residues: CASRTGTVNTEAFF. CDR3 nucleotide sequence: TGCGCCAGCAGAACCGGGACAGTGAACACTGAAGCTTTCTTT.